This T cell receptor beta chain was sequenced in a study of long-term antiretroviral therapy in people with HIV. Notes on the study in general: Even long-term ART left TRB diversity below transplant donor controls, despite gains. Specimens of blood were obtained during about 2004 to 2018, possibly under older ART regimens. Control repertoires displayed wider CDR3 length ranges than the HIV repertoires.

Germline-derived CDR1 and CDR2 are LNHDA and SQIVND (reference sequence). The ends were cut back, 5 bases at V and 2 bases at J, with 10 bases in the middle. CDR3 length: 14 amino acids. Details on this clone: Its antigen is not identified.

At the survey level, the v3.0 immunoSEQ assay was run. Measured with immunoSEQ multiplex PCR; TCRdb has only the in-frame clones, and not every one. The table shows 20,000 to 25,000 clones, with just under 85% occurring only once. The cryopreserved samples used held about 0.85-11 million PBMC prior to extraction of DNA. The clonotype comes from a man younger than 30 with HIV. Source: unsorted PBMCs, taken 0.5 years after starting antiretroviral therapy. This rearrangement joins TRBV19 to TRBJ2-1; weak D call: TRBD2 (6 bases). DNA for the CDR3: TGTGCCAGTAGTTTCGGGGGTACCTACAATGAGCAGTTCTTC. The encoded protein is CASSFGGTYNEQFF. Full variable domain (remainder filled in from reference TRBV19 and TRBJ2-1): DGGITQSPKYLFRKEGQNVTLSCEQNLNHDAMYWYRQDPGQGLRLIYYSQIVNDFQKGDIAEGYSVSREKKESFPLTVTSAQKNPTAFYLCASSFGGTYNEQFFGPGTRLTVL.